The sequence of this T cell receptor (beta chain) was determined in a study of a mutant IDH1 vaccine in newly diagnosed glioma (dated by TCRdb to the early 2020s). About the full investigation: Of the approximately 34 patients who were treated, around 62% were male and roughly 38% were female, and the mean age was roughly 40 years. Before enrollment, most patients had been given radiochemotherapy with temozolomide as standard therapy, while the rest had received either radiotherapy alone or temozolomide alone. Peripheral blood was drawn at six visits: V03 (baseline), V05, V07, V10, V12 and V13. For exploratory analyses, longitudinal TCRB deep sequencing was carried out in approximately 25 treated patients wherever samples were available. Points the paper makes about the study in general: Availability determined which PBMC samples were chosen for TCRB deep sequencing. Immune responses induced by the vaccine were seen in over 90% of patients across multiple MHC alleles. The authors stated that sample limitations prevented analyses of patient blood samples from being reproduced. Pseudoprogression appeared unrelated to alterations in the top peripheral T cell clonotypes detected by TCRB sequencing.

From the cysteine up to the phenylalanine, the CDR3 has a length of 14 residues. The kept DNA is CDR3 alone, 42 bases in frame from the first base. CDR1 and CDR2 (SGHTA, FQGNSA) derive from the germline V gene. V was cut back by 5 bases and J by 5 bases, leaving a gap of 15 bases between them. The receptor library was made with the immunoSEQ multiplex PCR assay. The hsTCRB Kit was used according to the manufacturer's protocol to amplify rearranged TCR beta chain sequences. An Illumina MiSeq was used to sequence the TCRB libraries. Per the source publication's procedure: The kit vendor's proprietary platform handled demultiplexing, trimming and gene mapping. TCRdb holds this immuneACCESS table with in-frame rearrangements only. Some clones are missing; in checked studies, unresolved V genes explain under half, and the rest has no known cause. V, J and clone size derive from that table, while D and trimming were established from the DNA sequence. The sample data list tens of thousands of clones, and 65% to 90% of these were observed just once. The ten largest clonotypes hold 2.9% of the sample.

Per the publication, the time point label means: baseline, week 1 (first vaccination visit). Read against the paper, the sample's treatment or condition label means: pre-vaccination baseline after standard-of-care therapy. Newly diagnosed WHO grade 3 or 4 IDH1-mutant astrocytomas showing loss of nuclear ATRX were present in the donors. The samples were drawn from NOA16, a multicentre, single-arm, open-label phase I trial in Germany that tested a mutant IDH1 peptide vaccine in humans for the first time. Blood drawn at visit V03 was used as the baseline sample for immunogenicity testing. Genomic DNA for TCRB sequencing was extracted from EDTA blood using the DNeasy Blood and Tissue Kit. In regard to this clone: Its antigen target is currently unknown. It has no much larger one-base neighbor in the sample; base qualities were not kept.

The receptor's source is a man under 40 with glioma. The rearrangement joined TRBV7-2 to TRBJ1-1; the D gene cannot be resolved reliably. Sample: PBMCs, taken from a glioma patient treated with radiotherapy, temozolomide or both. The nucleotide sequence is TGTGCCAGCAGCCCGACTCCTCTGGGGACTGAAGCTTTCTTT. Its translation reads: CASSPTPLGTEAFF.